A selection of T cell receptor beta chains follows, all from one sample in a study of T-cell reconstitution after alpha-beta-depleted transplantation in children. MiXCR, run by TCRdb on the PCR reads, gives a single entry per CDR3 protein. The sample lists 640,000 or so distinct CDR3 sequences, approximately 17% occurring once. Sample: PBMCs from the stem cell graft donor, taken from the stem cell graft. The receptors stem from a human donor who donated a stem cell graft to a child with acute myeloid leukemia. Each CDR3 is given with its conserved first and last residue. The D gene is left open where the match is weak. The size entry is marked missing in some rows and otherwise reads once, few, many or a size class.

D gene	V gene	J gene	clone size	CDR3 DNA	CDR3 protein
-	TRBV20-1	TRBJ1-5	many	TGCAGTGCTAGAGCCCTGGGGGAACAGCCCCAGCATTTT	CSARALGEQPQHF
TRBD1	TRBV29-1	TRBJ1-2	many	TGCAGCGTTGCGGCACCCGACAGGGGGCGAGATGGCTACACCTTC	CSVAAPDRGRDGYTF
TRBD1	TRBV20-1	TRBJ1-2	-	TGCAGTGCTAGGCCGAGACAGGGGGCTGGGGGCTACACCTTC	CSARPRQGAGGYTF
TRBD1	TRBV20-1	TRBJ1-5	many	TGCAGTGCTAGAGTGACCGGGACAGACTATCAGCCCCAGCATTTT	CSARVTGTDYQPQHF
-	TRBV20-1	TRBJ2-7	-	TGCAGTGCAAACAGGGCTGGGAACTACGAGCAGTACTTC	CSANRAGNYEQYF
-	TRBV5-1	TRBJ2-2	-	TGCGCCAGCCGCCTAGGGGCAGGGGACACCGGGGAGCTGTTTTTT	CASRLGAGDTGELFF
-	TRBV20-1	TRBJ1-3	many	TGCAGTGCTAGAGTTCCCGAAAGGACAACTGGAAACACCATATATTTT	CSARVPERTTGNTIYF
TRBD2	TRBV11-2	TRBJ2-3	-	TGTGCCAGCAGCTTAGGCGCCCTAGCGGGGGTTACGGATACGCAGTATTTT	CASSLGALAGVTDTQYF
-	TRBV7-9	TRBJ1-6	few	TGTGCCAGCAGCTCGGGACGGAGTAATTCACCCCTCCACTTT	CASSSGRSNSPLHF
-	TRBV29-1	TRBJ2-7	many	TGCAGCGTCGCCGTTTGGGGATACGAGCAGTACTTC	CSVAVWGYEQYF
-	TRBV5-1	TRBJ2-7	many	TGCGCCAGCAGCTTGTCCGGCAGGGGAATCTACGAGCAGTACTTC	CASSLSGRGIYEQYF
-	TRBV4-3	TRBJ2-3	-	TGCGCCAGCAGCCAAGTTATTCTCCCAGATACGCAGTATTTT	CASSQVILPDTQYF
TRBD1	TRBV2	TRBJ1-2	-	TGTGCCAGCAGTGAAGCGGGGACAGGAAGAACCTATGGCTACACCTTC	CASSEAGTGRTYGYTF
-	TRBV12-3/TRBV12-4	TRBJ2-3	-	TGTGCCAGCAAGGGGCTAGCAACGCGCACAGATACGCAGTATTTT	CASKGLATRTDTQYF
TRBD2	TRBV27	TRBJ2-1	many	TGTGCCAGCAGTTTGACCGGGACTAGCGGGGGGTGGGTGATTGGTCCCAATGAGCAGTTCTTC	CASSLTGTSGGWVIGPNEQFF
TRBD2	TRBV5-1	TRBJ2-5	many	TGCGCCAGCAGCGGACTAGCGGGGGTGGTAGAGACCCAGTACTTC	CASSGLAGVVETQYF
-	TRBV20-1	TRBJ1-5	many	TGCAGTGCTAGAGAAGGTCCGTTACCCCAGCATTTT	CSAREGPLPQHF
-	TRBV18	TRBJ2-5	many	TGTGCCAGCTCACCACCGGCAGGGGCGAGAGAGACCCAGTACTTC	CASSPPAGARETQYF
-	TRBV12-3/TRBV12-4	TRBJ1-1	many	TGTGCCAGCATCTCGGGGGTCACTGAAGCTTTCTTT	CASISGVTEAFF
-	TRBV28	TRBJ2-1	-	TGTGCCAGCAGCCTGGGGGGGCTCTCCTACAATGAGCAGGTCTTC	CASSLGGLSYNEQVF
TRBD1	TRBV5-1	TRBJ2-1	many	TGCGCCAGCAGCTATGGGACAGGTCGTTACAATGAGCAGTTCTTC	CASSYGTGRYNEQFF
-	TRBV7-9	TRBJ2-5	many	TGTGCCAGCAGCTTAGTCAGGGATGGGACCCAGTACTTC	CASSLVRDGTQYF
-	TRBV28	TRBJ1-2	-	TGTGCCAGCAGTTTAGTCAGGGGAACCTATGGCTACACCTTC	CASSLVRGTYGYTF
-	TRBV5-5	TRBJ1-2	-	TGTGCCAGCAGGTCGGGCAGGGGAGACTATGGCTACACCTTC	CASRSGRGDYGYTF
TRBD1	TRBV7-9	TRBJ1-2	few	TGTGCCAGCAGCACACTTCCCGGGACAGGGAATGGCTACACCTTC	CASSTLPGTGNGYTF
-	TRBV6-1	TRBJ2-3	few	TGTGCCAGCACCCTAGTGGAGGTCACAGATACGCAGTATTTT	CASTLVEVTDTQYF
-	TRBV20-1	TRBJ1-2	many	TGCAGTGCCGTAGGACTGCTCACAAACTATGGCTACACCTTC	CSAVGLLTNYGYTF
TRBD1	TRBV11-2	TRBJ1-3	-	TGTGCCAGCAGCTTAGAAAAGGGGGCGCCTGGAAACACCATATATTTT	CASSLEKGAPGNTIYF
-	TRBV2	TRBJ2-1	-	TGTGCCAGCAGTGAAGAGGGAAGGAATGAGCAGTTCTTC	CASSEEGRNEQFF
-	TRBV7-2	TRBJ2-3	few	TGTGCCAGCAGCCGCGCGCAGGTCAGCACAGATACGCAGTATTTT	CASSRAQVSTDTQYF
-	TRBV20-1	TRBJ1-6	many	TGCAGTGCTAGTAACCAGGGAGATTCACCCCTCCACTTT	CSASNQGDSPLHF
-	TRBV7-9	TRBJ1-1	-	TGTGCCAGCAGCTTGAGGGGGACTTCGAACACTGAAGCTTTCTTT	CASSLRGTSNTEAFF
-	TRBV24-1	TRBJ1-2	-	TGTGCCACCAGTGACTCCCGTCGGACGGGTGGCTACACCTTC	CATSDSRRTGGYTF
-	TRBV4-3	TRBJ2-7	-	TGCGCCAGCAGCCAAGAGGTACCGGGAAGCTACGAGCAGTACTTC	CASSQEVPGSYEQYF
-	TRBV5-1	TRBJ2-3	-	TGCGCCAGCAGCTTGGGACAGCAACGCACAGATACGCAGTATTTT	CASSLGQQRTDTQYF
-	TRBV12-3/TRBV12-4	TRBJ2-1	-	TGTGCCAGCAGTTTAGCCGGGGTACGCTTCAATGAGCAGTTCTTC	CASSLAGVRFNEQFF
-	TRBV29-1	TRBJ2-3	many	TGCAGCGTTGAAAGGGCCACAGATACGCAGTATTTT	CSVERATDTQYF
-	TRBV6-5	TRBJ1-2	many	TGTGCCAGCAGCTCACCCTCGCGGGGCTACACCTTC	CASSSPSRGYTF
-	TRBV12-3/TRBV12-4	TRBJ2-2	many	TGTGCCAGCAGTGGGGATTTCGGGGAGCTGTTTTTT	CASSGDFGELFF
-	TRBV10-1	TRBJ1-3	few	TGCGCCAGCGGACAGAGCTCTGGAAACACCATATATTTT	CASGQSSGNTIYF
TRBD2	TRBV18	TRBJ2-4	-	TGTGCCAGCTCACCTTCGGGGGGGCTTTACATTCAGTACTTC	CASSPSGGLYIQYF
-	TRBV20-1	TRBJ2-7	-	TGCAGTGCTACCCTCCGGGACAAAAAGCCCTACGAGCAGTACTTC	CSATLRDKKPYEQYF
-	TRBV12-3/TRBV12-4	TRBJ2-7	-	TGTGCCAGCACCTCGACAGGACGACTCTACGAGCAGTACTTC	CASTSTGRLYEQYF
TRBD1	TRBV29-1	TRBJ1-6	many	TGCAGCGCCCGGGACAGGGAGGCTTCACCCCTCCACTTT	CSARDREASPLHF
-	TRBV6-5	TRBJ2-3	-	TGTGCCAGCAGTTACTGGCCAGGGGACACAGATACGCAGTATTTT	CASSYWPGDTDTQYF
-	TRBV5-6	TRBJ1-3	few	TGTGCCAGCAGCTTGTGGACAAACACTGGAAACACCATATATTTT	CASSLWTNTGNTIYF
TRBD2	TRBV7-9	TRBJ2-1	few	TGTGCCAGCAGCTCCCCAGGGAGGGATGAGCAGTTCTTC	CASSSPGRDEQFF
TRBD2	TRBV10-1	TRBJ2-5	-	TGCGCCAGCAGTGAGTCCCTAGCGGGGTTTATTGGGACCCAGTACTTC	CASSESLAGFIGTQYF
TRBD1	TRBV5-6	TRBJ1-5	few	TGTGCCAGCAGCAAGGACAGGGGGCTTGTCCAGCCCCAGCATTTT	CASSKDRGLVQPQHF
-	TRBV7-9	TRBJ1-2	-	TGTGCCAGCAGCTTAGGGACAGACTATAACTATGGCTACACCTTC	CASSLGTDYNYGYTF
-	TRBV12-3/TRBV12-4	TRBJ1-5	-	TGTGCCAGCAGTGCCGGGACCGCTAGTAATCAGCCCCAGCATTTT	CASSAGTASNQPQHF
-	TRBV7-2	TRBJ2-3	few	TGTGCCAGCAGCCTCCGGGACTTGGGGGGCGCAGATACGCAGTATTTT	CASSLRDLGGADTQYF
-	TRBV7-2	TRBJ2-3	-	TGTGCCAGCCGCCTCGGGACATCTAGCACAGATACGCAGTATTTT	CASRLGTSSTDTQYF
-	TRBV5-1	TRBJ2-1	few	TGCGCCAGCAGCAGAGGGACTGACTACAATGAGCAGTTCTTC	CASSRGTDYNEQFF
TRBD1	TRBV5-1	TRBJ2-2	-	TGCGCCAGCAGCTCTAAGACAGGGGAAGATACCGGGGAGCTGTTTTTT	CASSSKTGEDTGELFF